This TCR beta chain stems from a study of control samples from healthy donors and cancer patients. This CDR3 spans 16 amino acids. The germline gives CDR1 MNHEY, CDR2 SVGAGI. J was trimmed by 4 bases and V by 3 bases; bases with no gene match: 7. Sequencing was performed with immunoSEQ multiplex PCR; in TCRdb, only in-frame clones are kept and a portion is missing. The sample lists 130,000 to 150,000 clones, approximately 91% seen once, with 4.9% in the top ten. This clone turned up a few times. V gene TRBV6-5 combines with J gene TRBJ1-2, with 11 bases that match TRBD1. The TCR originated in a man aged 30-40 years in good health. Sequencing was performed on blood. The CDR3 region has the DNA TGTGCCAGCAGTTATCACCGGACAGGGGGCAGCTATGGCTACACCTTC. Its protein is CASSYHRTGGSYGYTF.